The 10 T cell receptor beta chains below were found in one sample sequenced in a study of blood T cell repertoires in COVID-19. Profiled with immunoSEQ multiplex PCR; TCRdb holds only in-frame clones, not every one. The sample has roughly 190,000 clones; 70% to 80% are singletons. Specimen: peripheral blood. These receptors came from a woman aged 45-65 years with active or convalescent COVID-19.

This clone was detected a few times. The sample carries other DNA sequences with the same CDR3. The rearrangement joins TRBV9 to TRBJ1-3; a weak D match, TRBD1 (6 bases). The V end was cut by 0 bases, the J end by 1 base, with 8 bases between. Germline CDR1 and CDR2: SGDLS and YYNGEE. The CDR3 is made up of 15 amino acids. The chain's CDR3 is CASSVGQGSGNTIYF. CDR3 coding DNA: TGTGCCAGCAGCGTAGGCCAGGGGTCTGGAAACACCATATATTTT.

This chain joins TRBV30 and TRBJ1-4; 8 nucleotides line up with TRBD1. Per the germline V gene, CDR1 is GTSNPN and CDR2 is SVGIG (reference sequence). J gave up 5 bases and V 6 bases, and 11 bases lay outside the gene matches. This CDR3 spans 15 amino acids. The CDR3 here is CACQPTGGPNEKLFF. In nucleotides, the CDR3 is TGTGCCTGTCAACCTACAGGGGGGCCAAATGAAAAACTGTTTTTT.

The chain uses TRBV28 and TRBJ2-5; unclear D gene. CDR1 is MDHEN and CDR2 is SYDVKM in the germline V gene. V was shortened by 5 bases and J by 5 bases, with 12 bases between the two germline ends. The CDR3 contains 13 residues. The CDR3 DNA sequence: TGTGCCAGCAGTCCGATTACCCGGGAGACCCAGTACTTC. The encoded protein is CASSPITRETQYF.

The J gene is TRBJ2-6, the V gene TRBV27; possibly TRBD1 for D (6 bases). V lost 5 bases and J 0 bases, leaving 14 bases between the germline ends. Looked up from germline, CDR1 is MNHEY and CDR2 is SMNVEV (reference sequence). This CDR3 is 17 amino acids long. The CDR3, as DNA: TGTGCCAGCAGTCCCGGACAGTTTAGCTCTGGGGCCAACGTCCTGACTTTC. Its protein product is CASSPGQFSSGANVLTF.

V is TRBV18 and J is TRBJ2-7; 10 bases map to TRBD2. The length of the CDR3 is 15 residues. Germline V gene lookup returns CDR1 KGHSH and CDR2 LQKENI. V lost 2 bases, J lost 6 bases, and 7 bases stayed unmatched. CDR3 sequence (DNA): TGTGCCAGCTCACCAGGGAGCGGGGGGGCGATCGAGCAGTACTTC. The encoded protein is CASSPGSGGAIEQYF.

The J gene is TRBJ1-1, the V gene TRBV9; D ambiguous. The CDR3 runs 14 residues. Trimming took 6 bases from V and 0 from J, leaving 12 bases between them. Germline values: CDR1 SGDLS, CDR2 YYNGEE. The CDR3 DNA is TGTGCCAGCACCTCAGGCGCGCTGAACACTGAAGCTTTCTTT. Its translation is CASTSGALNTEAFF.

This rearrangement joins TRBV2 to TRBJ2-1, with D perhaps matching TRBD2 (6 bases). CDR1 is SNHLY and CDR2 is FYNNEI in the germline V gene. Trimming stripped 6 bases from V and 6 bases from J, with 18 bases between. There are 15 residues in the CDR3. Here the CDR3 reads CASSMGDFGGNEQFF. The CDR3 DNA reads as TGTGCCAGCAGCATGGGGGACTTCGGGGGCAATGAGCAGTTCTTC.

The rearrangement uses TRBV7-8 and TRBJ2-1; 8 nucleotides align to TRBD2. The CDR3 runs to 14 residues. The J segment lost 7 bases and the V segment lost 5 bases, leaving 7 bases of the junction unmatched. Germline CDR1 is SGHVS and CDR2 is FQNEAQ. Here the CDR3 reads CASSLKRERNEQFF. CDR3 bases: TGTGCCAGCAGCCTAAAGCGGGAGAGGAATGAGCAGTTCTTC.

The chain is built from TRBV11-3 and TRBJ2-2, with D possibly being TRBD1 (6 bases). Per the germline V gene, CDR1 is SGHNT and CDR2 is YENEEA. Trimming removed 0 bases from V and 7 bases from J, with 6 bases in between. The CDR3 totals 13 residues. The CDR3, as DNA: TGTGCCAGCAGCTTAGAAGGGGGCGGGGAGCTGTTTTTT. Protein: CASSLEGGGELFF.

As regards this clone: Other nucleotide sequences in the sample specify the same CDR3. The genes are TRBV24-1 and TRBJ2-3; 8 bases fit TRBD1. The germline gives CDR1 KGHDR, CDR2 SFDVKD. The CDR3 consists of 12 residues. Unmatched junction bases numbered 5, after V lost 10 bases and J lost 6 bases. This CDR3 is CATSRGPDTQYF. CDR3 DNA sequence: TGTGCCACATCCAGGGGGCCGGATACGCAGTATTTT.